The following is a TCR beta chain sequence with its context. CDR3 size: 15 residues. Germline assignment: CDR1 KGHSH and CDR2 LQKENI. The J segment lost 1 base and the V segment lost 3 bases, leaving 3 bases of the junction unmatched. Original data processing: Estimation of nucleated cell counts relied on the amplification of reference gene primers. Sequencing was performed with immunoSEQ multiplex PCR; in TCRdb, only in-frame clones are kept and a portion is missing. The DNA was the basis for D and trimming; V, J and clone size are from that table. The sample includes roughly 160,000 clones, approximately 90% of them seen just once. The data stem from a study of blood T cell repertoires in COVID-19.

Sequenced input: peripheral blood. The chain joins TRBV18 to TRBJ1-1; the match to TRBD1 covers 9 bases. This clonotype was sampled from a woman between 65 and 79 years old with COVID-19, enrolled during active disease. The CDR3 loop is CASSPWDRANTEAFF. The CDR3 DNA is TGTGCCAGCTCACCCTGGGACAGGGCGAACACTGAAGCTTTCTTT.